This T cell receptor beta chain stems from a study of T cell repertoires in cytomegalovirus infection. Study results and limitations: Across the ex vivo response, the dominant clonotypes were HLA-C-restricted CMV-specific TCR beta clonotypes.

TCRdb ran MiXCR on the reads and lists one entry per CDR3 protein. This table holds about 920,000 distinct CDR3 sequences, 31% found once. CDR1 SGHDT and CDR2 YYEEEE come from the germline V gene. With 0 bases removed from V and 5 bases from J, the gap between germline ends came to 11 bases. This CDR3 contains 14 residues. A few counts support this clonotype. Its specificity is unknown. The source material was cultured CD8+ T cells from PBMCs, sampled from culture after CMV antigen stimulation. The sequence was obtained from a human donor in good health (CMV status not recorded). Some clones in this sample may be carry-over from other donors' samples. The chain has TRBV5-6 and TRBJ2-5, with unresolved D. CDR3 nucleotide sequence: TGTGCCAGCAGCTTGGACGGTTCAAGGGAGACCCAGTACTTC. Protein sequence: CASSLDGSRETQYF.